This T cell receptor beta chain appears in the sequencing data of a study of long-term antiretroviral therapy in people with HIV. Overall study context: In the earliest collections, sampling predates the 2015 immediate-ART recommendation by about a decade.

Turning to this clone: Its antigen is undetermined.

Study-wide findings and caveats: HIV repertoire CDR3 lengths ranged less widely than those of controls. Blood collection from about 2003 to 2018 possibly occurred under older ART regimens.

Each contributor possessed a minimum of one pre-ART and a minimum of two post-ART PBMC samples. The authors ran the immunoSEQ assay, v3.0, at survey level. Repertoires were generated with immunoSEQ multiplex PCR, while TCRdb's copy carries only in-frame clones and drops some. This table holds tens of thousands of clones, about 85% found once. CDR3 length: 15 amino acids. With V trimmed by 5 bases and J by 3 bases, 6 bases remained unmatched. Germline assignment: CDR1 WSHSY and CDR2 SAAADI. V and J are TRBV10-2 and TRBJ1-3; 8 nucleotides align to TRBD1. This receptor was obtained from a man aged 40-49 years with HIV. Source: unsorted PBMCs, taken 2.3 years after starting antiretroviral therapy. CDR3 protein: CASSSTGAGGNTIYF. The CDR3 nucleotides are TGCGCCAGCAGTTCGACAGGGGCCGGTGGAAACACCATATATTTT.